This T cell receptor (beta chain) was recorded in a study of cytomegalovirus exposure and HLA in healthy donors. Whole-study context: Of about 390 genotyped donors, roughly 76% grouped in the Caucasian-associated ancestry cluster.

The study ran its PCR with 60 Vbeta and 13 Jbeta primers. The method was immunoSEQ multiplex PCR; TCRdb's version includes in-frame clones alone and lacks a portion of them. The sample yields approximately 100,000 clones, roughly 82% seen once. Notes on the study in general: Researchers counted 164 TCR beta chains as cytomegalovirus-associated. In an earlier analysis, in roughly 580 donors, most V segments appeared productive either ~87% or ~30% of the time.

This CDR3 has 16 residues. The V gene end was trimmed by 3 bases and the J gene end by 7 bases; junction bases not matched to a gene: 7. Germline V gives CDR1 SGHAT, CDR2 FQNNGV. Healthy bone marrow donors made up the cohort. A remark on this clone: Antigen unknown.

Specimen: PBMCs. The source of this sequence is a man in his forties or fifties in good health and CMV-seronegative. The rearrangement links TRBV11-2 to TRBJ1-4; 11 bases line up with TRBD1. The DNA for the CDR3 is TGTGCCAGCAGCTTGCAAACCGGGACAGGGGGTGAAAAACTGTTTTTT. It specifies CASSLQTGTGGEKLFF.